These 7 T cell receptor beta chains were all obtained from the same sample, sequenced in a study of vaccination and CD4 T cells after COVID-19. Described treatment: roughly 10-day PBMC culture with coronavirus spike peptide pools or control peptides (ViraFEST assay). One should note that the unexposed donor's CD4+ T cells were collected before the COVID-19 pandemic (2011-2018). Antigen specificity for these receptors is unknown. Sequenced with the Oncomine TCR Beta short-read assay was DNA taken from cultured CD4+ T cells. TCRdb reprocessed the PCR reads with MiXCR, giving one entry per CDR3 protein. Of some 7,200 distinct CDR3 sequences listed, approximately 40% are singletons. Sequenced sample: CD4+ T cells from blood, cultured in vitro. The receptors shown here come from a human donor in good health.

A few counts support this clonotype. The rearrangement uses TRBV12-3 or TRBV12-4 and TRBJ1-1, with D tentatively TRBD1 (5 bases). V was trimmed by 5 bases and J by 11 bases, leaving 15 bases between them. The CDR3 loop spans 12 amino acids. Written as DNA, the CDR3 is TGTGCCAGCAGTCGGGCGGGGGAAAAGGCTTTCTTT. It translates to CASSRAGEKAFF.

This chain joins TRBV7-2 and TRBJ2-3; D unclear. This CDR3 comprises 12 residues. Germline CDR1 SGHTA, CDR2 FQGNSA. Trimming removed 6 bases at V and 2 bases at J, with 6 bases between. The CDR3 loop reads CASRADTDTQYF. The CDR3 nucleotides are TGTGCCAGCAGGGCTGACACAGATACGCAGTATTTT.

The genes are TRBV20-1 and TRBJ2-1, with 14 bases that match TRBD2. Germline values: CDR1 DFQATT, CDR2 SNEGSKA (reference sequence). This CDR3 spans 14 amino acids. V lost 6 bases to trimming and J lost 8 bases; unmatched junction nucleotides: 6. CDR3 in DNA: TGCAGTGCACCCGGGACTAGCGGGAGCCATGAGCAGTTCTTC. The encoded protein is CSAPGTSGSHEQFF.

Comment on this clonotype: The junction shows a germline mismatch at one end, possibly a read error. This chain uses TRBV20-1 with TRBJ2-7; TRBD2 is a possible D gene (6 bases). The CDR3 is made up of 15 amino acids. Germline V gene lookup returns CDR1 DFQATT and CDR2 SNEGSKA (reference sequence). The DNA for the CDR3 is TGCAGTGCTAGAGATGCGGGACTTCCATCCTCCGAGCAGTACTTC. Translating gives CSARDAGLPSSEQYF.

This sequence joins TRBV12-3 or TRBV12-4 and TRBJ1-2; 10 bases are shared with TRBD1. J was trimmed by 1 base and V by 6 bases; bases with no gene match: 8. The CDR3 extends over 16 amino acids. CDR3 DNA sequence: TGTGCCAGCAGCAGACGGACAGGGGGAATTAACTATGGCTACACCTTC. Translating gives CASSRRTGGINYGYTF.

In nucleotides, the CDR3 is TGTGCCAGTAGCAACCATTGGACAGTTAACACTGAAGCTTTCTTT. Translating it yields CASSNHWTVNTEAFF. The V and J genes are TRBV19 and TRBJ1-1, with D perhaps matching TRBD1 (6 bases). Per the germline V gene, CDR1 is LNHDA and CDR2 is SQIVND (reference sequence). This CDR3 is 15 amino acids long. With 6 bases removed from V and 2 bases from J, the gap between germline ends came to 16 bases.

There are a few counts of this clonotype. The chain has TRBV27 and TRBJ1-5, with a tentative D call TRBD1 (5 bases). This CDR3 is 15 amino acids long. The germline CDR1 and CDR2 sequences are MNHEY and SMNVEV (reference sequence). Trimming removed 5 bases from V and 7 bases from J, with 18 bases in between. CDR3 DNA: TGTGCCAGCAGTGCGGGAACGGGACGTGGCCAGCCCCAGCATTTT. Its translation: CASSAGTGRGQPQHF.